A single T cell receptor beta chain is shown here with its context. Its cognate antigen is unknown. The sample originates from a study of early stage breast cancer tumors. The CDR3 extends over 13 amino acids. Germline CDR1 reads SNHLY; CDR2 reads FYNNEI. V shed 7 bases and J 3 bases; nucleotides not matched to a gene: 3. The repertoire was sequenced with immunoSEQ multiplex PCR; TCRdb's copy has only in-frame clones and lacks some. The top ten clones hold 7.2% of a sample with around 41,000 clones, roughly 69% of them seen once. Study results and limitations: Compared with adjacent normal breast, tumors showed around 2.5-fold denser, more clonal T cells. In about 90% of the 16 patients, blood comparison separated tumor from normal breast. Commonly generated sequences made up most enriched TCRB sequences shared between patients.

The chain recombines TRBV2 with TRBJ1-2; 9 positions agree with TRBD1. The TCR originated in a person aged 45-60 years with breast cancer. The sample comprised blood. The chain's CDR3 is CASTRTGDYGYTF. CDR3 sequence (DNA): TGTGCCAGCACTAGGACAGGGGACTATGGCTACACCTTC.